The 18 T cell receptor beta chains below come from one sample, sequenced in a study of T-cell memory formation after mild COVID-19. TCRdb re-analysed the 5' RACE reads in MiXCR, keeping a single row per CDR3 protein. Of around 390,000 distinct CDR3 sequences listed, around a sixth are singletons. Sequencing was done on a sample of PBMCs or a T cell subset sorted from them (not recorded which). The receptors were gathered from a man younger than 35 who had mild COVID-19 (a few samples of this study predate the infection). Cell type and time point are not known.

This clonotype was detected many times. The chain carries TRBV7-9 and TRBJ1-6, with 8 positions matching TRBD1. CDR1 SEHNR and CDR2 FQNEAQ come from the germline V gene (reference sequence). Losses at the gene ends were 5 bases for V and 6 bases for J; bases not matched to a gene: 0. The CDR3 is 13 residues long. For the CDR3, the DNA is TGTGCCAGCAGCGACAGGGGTAATTCACCCCTCCACTTT. Translation gives CASSDRGNSPLHF.

In nucleotides, the CDR3 is TGTGCCAGCAGGGCCGGGGTGCCCCAGCATTTT. Translation: CASRAGVPQHF. J is TRBJ1-5 and V is TRBV6-2 or TRBV6-3; no firm D call. The CDR3 is 11 amino acids. From germline, CDR1 is MNHEY and CDR2 SVGEGT. V gave up 6 bases and J gave up 9 bases, with 9 bases separating them.

The rearrangement links TRBV9 to TRBJ1-6; perhaps TRBD1 as D (6 bases). The CDR3 loop spans 15 amino acids. The V end lost 3 bases, the J end lost 12 bases, and 19 bases lay between the germline ends. CDR1 is SGDLS, CDR2 YYNGEE, per germline. DNA of the CDR3: TGTGCCAGCAGCGGGGGGTCGACAGGTTTTGGACCCCTCCACTTT. As protein: CASSGGSTGFGPLHF.

The chain combines TRBV20-1 with TRBJ1-2; 7 bases align to TRBD1. The CDR3 is 12 residues long. J gave up 8 bases and V 6 bases, and 9 bases lay outside the gene matches. CDR1 and CDR2 (germline): DFQATT, SNEGSKA (reference sequence). The chain's CDR3 is CSAHPTGLGYTF. Here the CDR3 DNA reads TGCAGTGCCCACCCGACAGGGCTCGGCTACACCTTC.

The chain has TRBV5-1 and TRBJ2-3; no definite D call. The CDR3 extends over 16 amino acids. Trimming removed 0 bases at V and 3 bases at J, with 14 bases between. Germline CDR1 SGHRS, CDR2 YFSETQ. The CDR3 spells CASSLGSALGTDTQYF. CDR3 in DNA: TGCGCCAGCAGCTTGGGCTCGGCCTTGGGGACAGATACGCAGTATTTT.

The V and J genes are TRBV20-1 and TRBJ2-3, with TRBD2 matching 15 bases. Germline trimming cut 4 bases from V and 2 bases from J; bases unmatched to any gene: 10. This CDR3 comprises 18 residues. Germline V gene data show CDR1 as DFQATT and CDR2 as SNEGSKA (reference sequence). The CDR3: CSAIGTSGGIWDTDTQYF. The CDR3 region has the DNA TGCAGTGCTATTGGGACTAGCGGGGGGATCTGGGACACAGATACGCAGTATTTT.

Turning to this clonotype: An end of the junction does not agree with germline; a read error may underlie this. The V gene is TRBV18, the J gene TRBJ2-1, with 16 bases lining up with TRBD2. The CDR3 is 16 residues long. Germline CDR1 reads KGHSH; CDR2 reads LQKENI. The DNA of the CDR3 is TGTGACAGCTCACCCGGGACTAGCGGGGGGGCCAATGAGCAGTTCTTC. It encodes CDSSPGTSGGANEQFF. The complete variable domain, with remaining parts taken from reference TRBV18 and TRBJ2-1, reads NAGVMQNPRHLVRRRGQEARLRCSPMKGHSHVYWYRQLPEEGLKFMVYLQKENIIDESGMPKERFSAEFPKEGPSILRIQQVVRGDSAAYFCDSSPGTSGGANEQFFGPGTRLTVL.

This clonotype was counted between two and nine times. V gene TRBV2 combines with J gene TRBJ2-3; D is perhaps TRBD1 (6 bases). CDR3 length: 11 residues. V lost 4 bases and J 14 bases, leaving 13 bases between the germline ends. Germline CDR1 is SNHLY and CDR2 is FYNNEI. CDR3 DNA: TGTGCCAGCAGTGCAGACAGGCTTTCGTATTTT. As protein: CASSADRLSYF. Full variable domain (remainder filled in from reference TRBV2 and TRBJ2-3): EPEVTQTPSHQVTQMGQEVILRCVPISNHLYFYWYRQILGQKVEFLVSFYNNEISEKSEIFDDQFSVERPDGSNFTLKIRSTKLEDSAMYFCASSADRLSYFGPGTRLTVL.

This clonotype was detected a few times. The chain combines TRBV19 with TRBJ1-5, with TRBD1 matching over 7 bases. This CDR3 is 16 amino acids long. V dropped 7 bases and J dropped 4; count of bases not matched to a gene: 13. Germline-derived CDR1 and CDR2 are LNHDA and SQIVND (reference sequence). CDR3 sequence: CASTPGQIFANQPQHF. The DNA for the CDR3 is TGTGCCAGTACTCCGGGACAGATCTTTGCGAATCAGCCCCAGCATTTT. Combining the CDR3 with reference TRBV19 and TRBJ1-5 gives the whole variable domain DGGITQSPKYLFRKEGQNVTLSCEQNLNHDAMYWYRQDPGQGLRLIYYSQIVNDFQKGDIAEGYSVSREKKESFPLTVTSAQKNPTAFYLCASTPGQIFANQPQHFGDGTRLSIL.

This clonotype was counted a few times. CDR3 sequence: CASSFGQGLSVSEAFF. As DNA, the CDR3 is TGTGCCAGCAGCTTCGGACAGGGTTTAAGTGTCAGTGAAGCTTTCTTT. The chain couples TRBV11-2 to TRBJ1-1; 8 nucleotides line up with TRBD1. Germline CDR1 is SGHAT and CDR2 is FQNNGV. Trimming took 3 bases from V and 7 from J; bases not matched to a gene: 13. The CDR3 spans 16 residues.

This clonotype was detected a few times. V usage is TRBV25-1 and J usage is TRBJ2-7; D perhaps matches TRBD1 (6 bases). CDR3 length: 12 amino acids. V was clipped by 2 bases and J by 8 bases, with 10 bases between them. Germline V gene data show CDR1 as MGHDK and CDR2 as SYGVNS. CDR3 nucleotide sequence: TGTGCCAGCAGTGAACAGGGGCCACAGCAGTACTTC. Encoded protein: CASSEQGPQQYF.

The chain is built from TRBV9 and TRBJ2-3; D is uncertain. This CDR3 is 15 amino acids long. V lost 0 bases, J lost 0 bases, and 8 bases lay in between. Germline loops: CDR1 SGDLS, CDR2 YYNGEE. The CDR3 bases are TGTGCCAGCAGCGTAGGGCCCAGTAGCACAGATACGCAGTATTTT. Translated: CASSVGPSSTDTQYF.

This clonotype showed up just a few times. The chain is built from TRBV7-2 and TRBJ2-1, with TRBD1 identical over 9 bases. The length of the CDR3 is 15 residues. CDR1 is SGHTA and CDR2 is FQGNSA in the germline V gene. Germline trimming cut 6 bases from V and 10 bases from J; bases unmatched to any gene: 13. The CDR3 bases are TGTGCCAGCAGGGGGACAGGGAAAGGTTTGGGCGAGCAGTTCTTC. Protein product: CASRGTGKGLGEQFF.

The chain combines TRBV12-3 or TRBV12-4 with TRBJ2-7, with D hard to call. Trimming pared 7 bases from V and 3 bases from J, leaving 13 bases between. CDR3 length: 13 residues. The CDR3 spells CASNTDGSYEQYF. The DNA of the CDR3 is TGTGCCAGCAACACCGACGGAAGCTACGAGCAGTACTTC.

This clonotype was observed a handful of times. The chain joins TRBV20-1 to TRBJ1-1, with D tentatively TRBD1 (5 bases). The V and J ends lost 1 base and 4 bases respectively, with 10 bases between them. The CDR3 consists of 13 residues. CDR1 is DFQATT, CDR2 SNEGSKA, per germline (reference sequence). CDR3 loop: CSARGGGFTEAFF. DNA of the CDR3: TGCAGTGCTAGAGGGGGGGGGTTCACTGAAGCTTTCTTT.

The chain combines TRBV6-2 or TRBV6-3 with TRBJ2-1; D may be TRBD1 or TRBD2 (5 bases each). The CDR3 spans 12 residues. Trimming left V 5 bases short and J 14 bases short, with 16 bases between. Germline CDR1 MNHEY, CDR2 SVGEGT. As DNA, the CDR3 is TGTGCCAGCAGTAACGCACTAGGGGTCGAGTTCTTC. Translation gives CASSNALGVEFF.

This clonotype was seen ten or more times. The genes are TRBV7-9 and TRBJ2-2, with 9 bases lining up with TRBD2. CDR1 SEHNR and CDR2 FQNEAQ come from the germline V gene (reference sequence). J was trimmed by 0 bases and V by 3 bases; bases with no gene match: 2. The CDR3 sequence is 16 residues long. DNA for the CDR3: TGTGCCAGCAGCTTCTTAGCGGGGGCGAACACCGGGGAGCTGTTTTTT. Amino acid sequence: CASSFLAGANTGELFF.

The rearrangement joins TRBV7-2 to TRBJ1-1, with D possibly TRBD1 on 5 matching bases. The CDR3 runs 14 residues. V gave up 3 bases and J gave up 1 base, with 9 bases separating them. Per germline, CDR1 SGHTA and CDR2 FQGNSA. The CDR3 region has the DNA TGTGCCAGCAGCTTCGCTAGGGGGAACACTGAAGCTTTCTTT. It specifies CASSFARGNTEAFF.